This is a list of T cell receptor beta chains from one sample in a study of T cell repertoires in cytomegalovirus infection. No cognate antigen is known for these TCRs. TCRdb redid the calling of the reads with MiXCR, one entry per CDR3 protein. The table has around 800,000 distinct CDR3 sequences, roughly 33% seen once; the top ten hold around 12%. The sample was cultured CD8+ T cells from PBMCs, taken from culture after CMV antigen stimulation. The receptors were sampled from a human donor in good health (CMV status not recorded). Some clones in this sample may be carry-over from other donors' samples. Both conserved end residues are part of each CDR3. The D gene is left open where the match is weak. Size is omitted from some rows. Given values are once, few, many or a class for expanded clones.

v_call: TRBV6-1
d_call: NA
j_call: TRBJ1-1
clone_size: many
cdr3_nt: TGTGCCAGCAGTGAAGCGCTTCGGACACTTGGCACTGAAGCTTTCTTT
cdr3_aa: CASSEALRTLGTEAFF

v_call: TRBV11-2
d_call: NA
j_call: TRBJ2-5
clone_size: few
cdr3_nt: TGTGCCAGCAGCGAAAACCAAGAGACCCAGTACTTC
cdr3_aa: CASSENQETQYF

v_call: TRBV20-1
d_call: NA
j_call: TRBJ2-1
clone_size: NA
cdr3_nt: TGCAGTGCTTATAAGAGTGTCTCCTACAATGAGCAGTTCTTC
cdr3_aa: CSAYKSVSYNEQFF

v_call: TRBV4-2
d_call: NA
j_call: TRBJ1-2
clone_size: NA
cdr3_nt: TGTGCCAGCAGCCAGGGATTTGGAGGCTACACCTTC
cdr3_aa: CASSQGFGGYTF

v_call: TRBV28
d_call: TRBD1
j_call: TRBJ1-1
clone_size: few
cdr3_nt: TGTGCCAGCATCGGGACAGGGTTTGGCAACACTGAAGCTTTCTTT
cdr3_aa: CASIGTGFGNTEAFF

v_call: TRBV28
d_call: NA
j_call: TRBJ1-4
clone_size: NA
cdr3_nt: TGTGCCAGCAGTTTTTCTCTGGCAGACACCAACGTGAATGAAAAACTGTTTTTT
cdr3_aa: CASSFSLADTNVNEKLFF

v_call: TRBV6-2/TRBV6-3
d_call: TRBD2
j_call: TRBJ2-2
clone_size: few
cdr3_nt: TGTGCCAGCAGCCTTACTAGCGGGGGGATCACCGGGGAGCTGTTTTTT
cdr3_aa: CASSLTSGGITGELFF

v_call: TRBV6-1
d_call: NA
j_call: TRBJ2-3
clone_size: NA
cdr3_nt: TGTGCCAGCCCGACCGAGGACACAAGCACAGATACGCAGTATTTT
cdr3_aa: CASPTEDTSTDTQYF

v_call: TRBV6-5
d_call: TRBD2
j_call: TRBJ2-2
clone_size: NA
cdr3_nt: TGTGCCAGCAGTTACACCATAGCGGGGCCGAACACCGGGGAGCTGTTTTTT
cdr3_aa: CASSYTIAGPNTGELFF

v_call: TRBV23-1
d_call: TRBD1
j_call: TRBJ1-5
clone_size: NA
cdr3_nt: TGCGCCATACCCCCCAGGGGGCCTTACTATAGCAATCAGCCCCAGCATTTT
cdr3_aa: CAIPPRGPYYSNQPQHF

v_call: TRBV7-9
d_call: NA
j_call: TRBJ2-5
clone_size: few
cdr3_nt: TGTGCCAGCAGCGGAAATTCGGAGACCCAGTACTTC
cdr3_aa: CASSGNSETQYF

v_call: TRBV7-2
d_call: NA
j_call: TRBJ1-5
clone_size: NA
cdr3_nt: TGTGCCAGCAGCTTAAACAAGGGGAGGGAGCCCCAGCATTTT
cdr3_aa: CASSLNKGREPQHF

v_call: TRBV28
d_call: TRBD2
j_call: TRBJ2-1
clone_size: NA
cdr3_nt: TGTGCCAGCAGTCTTCCAGCGCGGGGGGGCCGGGATGAGCAGTTCTTC
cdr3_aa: CASSLPARGGRDEQFF

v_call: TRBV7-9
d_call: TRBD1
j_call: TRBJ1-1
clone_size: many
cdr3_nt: TGTGCCAGCAGCCATACAGGGGGCTTGGACACTGAAGCTTTCTTT
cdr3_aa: CASSHTGGLDTEAFF

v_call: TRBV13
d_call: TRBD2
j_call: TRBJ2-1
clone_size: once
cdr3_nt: TGTGCCAGCAGCTTATACGGTCTAGCGGATGAGCAGTTCTTC
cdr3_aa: CASSLYGLADEQFF

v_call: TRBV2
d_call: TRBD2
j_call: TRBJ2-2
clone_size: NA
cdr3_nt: TGTGCCAGCAGTGAGAAGCGGGGAGCGGCCGGGGAGCTGTTTTTT
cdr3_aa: CASSEKRGAAGELFF

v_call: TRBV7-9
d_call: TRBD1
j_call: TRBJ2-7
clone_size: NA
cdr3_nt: TGTGTCAGCAGCTCCCAAGGGGGCAGGACCAGTACCTACGAGCAGTACTTC
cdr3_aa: CVSSSQGGRTSTYEQYF

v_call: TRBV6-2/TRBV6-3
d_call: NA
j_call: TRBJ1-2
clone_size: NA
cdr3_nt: TGTGCCAGCATTGGCGGGGGCCGCTATGGCTACACCTTC
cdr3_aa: CASIGGGRYGYTF

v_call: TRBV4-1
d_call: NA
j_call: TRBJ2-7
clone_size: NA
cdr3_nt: TGCGCCAGCAGCCAAGAGACAGTCTACGAGCAGTACTTC
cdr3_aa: CASSQETVYEQYF

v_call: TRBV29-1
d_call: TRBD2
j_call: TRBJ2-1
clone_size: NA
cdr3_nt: TGCAGCGTTGAAGACGATAGCGGGGCTTACAATGAGCAGTTCTTC
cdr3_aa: CSVEDDSGAYNEQFF

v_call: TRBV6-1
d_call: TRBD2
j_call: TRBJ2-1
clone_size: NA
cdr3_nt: TGTGCCAGCAGACCGACTAGCGGACTCTCCTACAATGAGCAGTTCTTC
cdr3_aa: CASRPTSGLSYNEQFF

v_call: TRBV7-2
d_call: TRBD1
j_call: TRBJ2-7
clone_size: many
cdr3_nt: TGTGCCAGCAGCTACGGACAGGGCTCCTACGAGCAGTACTTC
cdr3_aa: CASSYGQGSYEQYF

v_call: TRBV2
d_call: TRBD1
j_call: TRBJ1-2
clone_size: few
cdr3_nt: TGTGCCAGCAGTGAACGGGACAGAGCTAACTATGGCTACACCTTC
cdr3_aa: CASSERDRANYGYTF

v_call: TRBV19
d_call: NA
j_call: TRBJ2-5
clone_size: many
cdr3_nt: TGTGCCAGTAGTGGGGGGGCCGAAAGAGAGACCCAGTACTTC
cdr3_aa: CASSGGAERETQYF

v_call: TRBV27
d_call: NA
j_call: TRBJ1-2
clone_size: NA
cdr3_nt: TGTGCCAGCAAGCAGGGGATAACGGGGGGCTACACCTTC
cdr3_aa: CASKQGITGGYTF

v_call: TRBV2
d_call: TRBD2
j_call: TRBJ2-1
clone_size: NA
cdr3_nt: TGTGCCAGCAGGTTGACTAGCGGGGGCACAAACAATGAGCAGTTCTTC
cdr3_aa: CASRLTSGGTNNEQFF

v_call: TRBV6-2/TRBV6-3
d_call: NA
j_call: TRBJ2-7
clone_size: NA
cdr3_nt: TGTGCCAGCACCTCTTGGAGCTCCTACGAGCAGTACTTC
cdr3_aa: CASTSWSSYEQYF

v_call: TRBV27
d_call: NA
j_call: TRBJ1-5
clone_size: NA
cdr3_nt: TGTGCCAGCAGTCATACAGGGATTGATCAGCCCCAGCATTTT
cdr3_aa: CASSHTGIDQPQHF

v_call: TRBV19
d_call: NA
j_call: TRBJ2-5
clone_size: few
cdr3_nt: TGTGCCAGTAGCCCATCGGCCCGGCCCGAGACCCAGTACTTC
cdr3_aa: CASSPSARPETQYF

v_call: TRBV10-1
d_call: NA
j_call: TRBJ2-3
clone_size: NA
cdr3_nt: TGCGCCAGCAGTGCGGTCGGGGTGGCAGATACGCAGTATTTT
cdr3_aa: CASSAVGVADTQYF

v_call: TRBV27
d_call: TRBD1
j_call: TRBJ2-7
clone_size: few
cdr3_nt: TGTGCCAGCAGACTGACAGGGGGTTCCTACGAGCAGTACTTC
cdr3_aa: CASRLTGGSYEQYF

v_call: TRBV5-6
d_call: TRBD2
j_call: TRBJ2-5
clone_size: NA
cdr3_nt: TGTGCCAGCCTTAGCTCCAGCGGGGGAGTTCAAGAGACCCAGTACTTC
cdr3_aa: CASLSSSGGVQETQYF

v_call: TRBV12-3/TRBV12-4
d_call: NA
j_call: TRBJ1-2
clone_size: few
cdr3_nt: TGTGCCAGCAGTTTAGCAGGTTTCCTATCCGGCTACACCTTC
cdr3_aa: CASSLAGFLSGYTF

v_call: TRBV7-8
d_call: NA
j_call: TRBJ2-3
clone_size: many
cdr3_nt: TGTGCCAGCAGCGTACGTAGGGGCACAGATACGCAGTATTTT
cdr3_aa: CASSVRRGTDTQYF

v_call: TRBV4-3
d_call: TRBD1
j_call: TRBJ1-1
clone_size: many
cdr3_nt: TGCGCCAGCAGCCAAGGGGTAAGGGGGCCAGAAGCTTTCTTT
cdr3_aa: CASSQGVRGPEAFF

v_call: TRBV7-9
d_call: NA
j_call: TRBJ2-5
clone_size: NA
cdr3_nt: TGTGCCAGCAGCTTAGGATGGAGGGAAGAGACCCAGTACTTC
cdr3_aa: CASSLGWREETQYF

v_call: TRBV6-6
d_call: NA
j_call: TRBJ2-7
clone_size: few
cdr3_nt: TGTGCCAGCAGACCTACAGCCTACTACGAGCAGTACTTC
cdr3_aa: CASRPTAYYEQYF